Listed below are T cell receptor beta chains from one sample, sequenced in a study of cytomegalovirus exposure and HLA in healthy donors. The protocol was immunoSEQ multiplex PCR, while the TCRdb copy is restricted to in-frame clones and leaves out a portion. The sample contains roughly 120,000 clones, around 70% of which appear only once. What was sequenced was PBMCs. The source is a woman between 18 and 29 years old in good health and CMV-seronegative. Each CDR3 is given with its conserved first and last residue. Each record gives: CDR3 protein, CDR3 DNA, J gene, clone size, D gene, V gene. D genes are given only for firm matches. Rows give clone size only sometimes, using once, few, many, or a class for an expanded clone.

cdr3_aa: CASSGGSTYEQYF
cdr3_nt: TGTGCCAGCAGCGGGGGGTCTACCTACGAGCAGTACTTC
j_call: TRBJ2-7
clone_size: -
d_call: TRBD2
v_call: TRBV6-1

cdr3_aa: CAIRTGQGADQPQHF
cdr3_nt: TGTGCCATCAGAACCGGACAGGGGGCTGATCAGCCCCAGCATTTT
j_call: TRBJ1-5
clone_size: -
d_call: TRBD1
v_call: TRBV10-3

cdr3_aa: CASGSGYDYGYTF
cdr3_nt: TGTGCCAGCGGATCGGGGTATGACTATGGCTACACCTTC
j_call: TRBJ1-2
clone_size: once
d_call: -
v_call: TRBV7-6

cdr3_aa: CASSFPLNVGQEGRQPQHF
cdr3_nt: TGTGCCAGCAGCTTCCCCTTGAACGTGGGACAGGAAGGTCGTCAGCCCCAGCATTTT
j_call: TRBJ1-5
clone_size: -
d_call: TRBD1
v_call: TRBV7-9

cdr3_aa: CASSLTIGGGVPYEQYF
cdr3_nt: TGCGCCAGCAGCCTTACCATTGGCGGGGGGGTCCCCTACGAGCAGTACTTC
j_call: TRBJ2-7
clone_size: -
d_call: TRBD2
v_call: TRBV4-1

cdr3_aa: CASSSTGALTYEQYF
cdr3_nt: TGTGCCAGCAGCTCGACAGGGGCCTTGACCTACGAGCAGTACTTC
j_call: TRBJ2-7
clone_size: -
d_call: TRBD1
v_call: TRBV5-5

cdr3_aa: CASSLGERATQETQYF
cdr3_nt: TGTGCCAGCAGCTTGGGGGAGCGCGCGACCCAAGAGACCCAGTACTTC
j_call: TRBJ2-5
clone_size: -
d_call: -
v_call: TRBV5-4

cdr3_aa: CASSEWVPSDRGSYEQYF
cdr3_nt: TGTGCCAGCAGTGAATGGGTTCCATCGGACAGGGGCTCCTACGAGCAGTACTTC
j_call: TRBJ2-7
clone_size: few
d_call: TRBD1
v_call: TRBV6-1

cdr3_aa: CASSVGLAGNRETQYF
cdr3_nt: TGTGCCAGCAGCGTAGGACTAGCGGGGAACAGAGAGACCCAGTACTTC
j_call: TRBJ2-5
clone_size: -
d_call: TRBD2
v_call: TRBV9

cdr3_aa: CTSSQDGAGATNEQFF
cdr3_nt: TGCACCAGCAGCCAAGACGGAGCGGGGGCTACCAATGAGCAGTTCTTC
j_call: TRBJ2-1
clone_size: -
d_call: -
v_call: TRBV1

cdr3_aa: CASSRQGWEKLFF
cdr3_nt: TGTGCCAGCAGCCGACAGGGTTGGGAAAAACTGTTTTTT
j_call: TRBJ1-4
clone_size: -
d_call: TRBD1
v_call: TRBV6-1

cdr3_aa: CASRRSDRGQPYLANTEAFF
cdr3_nt: TGTGCCAGCAGACGGTCGGACAGGGGGCAGCCGTATCTCGCGAACACTGAAGCTTTCTTT
j_call: TRBJ1-1
clone_size: -
d_call: TRBD1
v_call: TRBV28

cdr3_aa: CASSQDGSRVGTEAFF
cdr3_nt: TGCGCCAGCAGCCAAGATGGAAGCAGGGTAGGAACTGAAGCTTTCTTT
j_call: TRBJ1-1
clone_size: -
d_call: -
v_call: TRBV4-1

cdr3_aa: CASPNSLSGNTIYF
cdr3_nt: TGTGCCAGCCCTAACAGCCTCTCTGGAAACACCATATATTTT
j_call: TRBJ1-3
clone_size: -
d_call: -
v_call: TRBV21-1

cdr3_aa: CASSLDANRVGYTF
cdr3_nt: TGTGCCAGCAGCTTGGATGCTAACAGGGTCGGCTACACCTTC
j_call: TRBJ1-2
clone_size: -
d_call: -
v_call: TRBV5-4

cdr3_aa: CASRDDRTPRGDTEAFF
cdr3_nt: TGTGCCAGCAGAGACGACAGGACACCCCGTGGGGACACTGAAGCTTTCTTT
j_call: TRBJ1-1
clone_size: -
d_call: -
v_call: TRBV2

cdr3_aa: CASSPDSSYNSPLHF
cdr3_nt: TGTGCCAGCAGCCCGGACAGCTCCTATAATTCACCCCTCCACTTT
j_call: TRBJ1-6
clone_size: few
d_call: -
v_call: TRBV6-5

cdr3_aa: CASSLIPDRVGPSGNEAFF
cdr3_nt: TGTGCCAGCAGCCTCATACCCGACAGGGTGGGGCCATCCGGCAATGAAGCTTTCTTT
j_call: TRBJ1-1
clone_size: -
d_call: TRBD1
v_call: TRBV5-6

cdr3_aa: CASSQDLGTGTYF
cdr3_nt: TGCGCCAGCAGCCAAGATCTGGGGACTGGGACGTACTTC
j_call: TRBJ2-7
clone_size: -
d_call: -
v_call: TRBV4-1

cdr3_aa: CASSDGKDEAFF
cdr3_nt: TGCGCCAGCAGCGACGGGAAAGATGAAGCTTTCTTT
j_call: TRBJ1-1
clone_size: -
d_call: -
v_call: TRBV4-1

cdr3_aa: CASLEDGGGNEKLFF
cdr3_nt: TGTGCCAGCTTAGAAGATGGGGGCGGTAATGAAAAACTGTTTTTT
j_call: TRBJ1-4
clone_size: -
d_call: -
v_call: TRBV2

cdr3_aa: CASSPISGGGGYGYTF
cdr3_nt: TGTGCCAGCAGCCCAATTTCGGGAGGGGGCGGCTATGGCTACACCTTC
j_call: TRBJ1-2
clone_size: -
d_call: TRBD1
v_call: TRBV7-6

cdr3_aa: CASSLAAGGPYEQYF
cdr3_nt: TGTGCCAGCAGCTTGGCGGCGGGGGGTCCCTACGAGCAGTACTTC
j_call: TRBJ2-7
clone_size: -
d_call: TRBD2
v_call: TRBV5-6

cdr3_aa: CASSYVTGGEAFF
cdr3_nt: TGTGCCAGCAGTTACGTGACAGGGGGGGAGGCTTTCTTT
j_call: TRBJ1-1
clone_size: -
d_call: TRBD1
v_call: TRBV6-5

cdr3_aa: CASGRGGSKNIQYF
cdr3_nt: TGTGCCAGCGGTCGAGGGGGCTCCAAAAACATTCAGTACTTC
j_call: TRBJ2-4
clone_size: -
d_call: TRBD1
v_call: TRBV28

cdr3_aa: CASSYSLAADEQYF
cdr3_nt: TGTGCCAGCAGTTACTCGTTAGCGGCCGACGAGCAGTACTTC
j_call: TRBJ2-7
clone_size: -
d_call: -
v_call: TRBV6-6

cdr3_aa: CAWSSGTNQPQHF
cdr3_nt: TGTGCCTGGAGTTCAGGCACGAATCAGCCCCAGCATTTT
j_call: TRBJ1-5
clone_size: -
d_call: -
v_call: TRBV30

cdr3_aa: CASSLTPSDLYGYTF
cdr3_nt: TGTGCCAGCAGTTTGACACCTTCGGACTTGTATGGCTACACCTTC
j_call: TRBJ1-2
clone_size: -
d_call: -
v_call: TRBV27

cdr3_aa: CASSSETGATSPLHF
cdr3_nt: TGCGCCAGCAGCAGCGAGACAGGGGCGACTTCACCCCTCCACTTT
j_call: TRBJ1-6
clone_size: once
d_call: TRBD1
v_call: TRBV5-1

cdr3_aa: CAISDGDSEKLFF
cdr3_nt: TGTGCCATCAGTGATGGGGACAGTGAAAAACTGTTTTTT
j_call: TRBJ1-4
clone_size: once
d_call: TRBD1
v_call: TRBV10-3

cdr3_aa: CASSHRGGGTEAFF
cdr3_nt: TGTGCCAGTAGTCACAGGGGTGGGGGCACTGAAGCTTTCTTT
j_call: TRBJ1-1
clone_size: few
d_call: TRBD1
v_call: TRBV19

cdr3_aa: CASKEQGRNQPQHF
cdr3_nt: TGTGCCAGCAAGGAACAGGGGCGCAATCAGCCCCAGCATTTT
j_call: TRBJ1-5
clone_size: -
d_call: TRBD1
v_call: TRBV6-5

cdr3_aa: CSVEAIGVSTEAFF
cdr3_nt: TGCAGCGTTGAAGCAATCGGGGTGAGCACTGAAGCTTTCTTT
j_call: TRBJ1-1
clone_size: -
d_call: -
v_call: TRBV29-1

cdr3_aa: CASSTPGTGANVLTF
cdr3_nt: TGTGCCAGTAGTACCCCAGGGACTGGGGCCAACGTCCTGACTTTC
j_call: TRBJ2-6
clone_size: -
d_call: -
v_call: TRBV19

cdr3_aa: CASSRQTYGYTF
cdr3_nt: TGTGCCAGCAGCAGACAGACCTATGGCTACACCTTC
j_call: TRBJ1-2
clone_size: once
d_call: -
v_call: TRBV2

cdr3_aa: CASSSMNTEAFF
cdr3_nt: TGTGCCAGCAGTTCCATGAACACTGAAGCTTTCTTT
j_call: TRBJ1-1
clone_size: -
d_call: -
v_call: TRBV27

cdr3_aa: CASSAKSGVYTQYF
cdr3_nt: TGTGCCAGCAGTGCGAAATCGGGGGTTTATACGCAGTATTTT
j_call: TRBJ2-3
clone_size: few
d_call: -
v_call: TRBV6-5

cdr3_aa: CASSSPDSRNYGYTF
cdr3_nt: TGTGCCAGCAGTTCCCCCGACAGCAGGAACTATGGCTACACCTTC
j_call: TRBJ1-2
clone_size: -
d_call: -
v_call: TRBV6-5

cdr3_aa: CASSSPGLAGEEQFF
cdr3_nt: TGTGCCAGCAGCTCACCGGGACTAGCGGGGGAAGAGCAGTTCTTC
j_call: TRBJ2-1
clone_size: -
d_call: TRBD2
v_call: TRBV11-2

cdr3_aa: CASRPIPLDSSYEQYF
cdr3_nt: TGCGCCAGCAGGCCGATACCTTTGGACAGCTCCTACGAGCAGTACTTC
j_call: TRBJ2-7
clone_size: -
d_call: -
v_call: TRBV5-1

cdr3_aa: CASSLRTGGRNEQFF
cdr3_nt: TGTGCCAGCAGTTTAAGGACAGGGGGTCGGAATGAGCAGTTCTTC
j_call: TRBJ2-1
clone_size: -
d_call: TRBD1
v_call: TRBV27

cdr3_aa: CASSLRQGLREKLFF
cdr3_nt: TGTGCCAGCAGCTTGCGACAGGGGTTAAGAGAAAAACTGTTTTTT
j_call: TRBJ1-4
clone_size: -
d_call: TRBD1
v_call: TRBV5-6

cdr3_aa: CASNPIDRGGNQPQHF
cdr3_nt: TGTGCCAGTAACCCCATAGACAGGGGTGGCAATCAGCCCCAGCATTTT
j_call: TRBJ1-5
clone_size: -
d_call: TRBD1
v_call: TRBV19

cdr3_aa: CASSLGPANTGELFF
cdr3_nt: TGTGCCAGCAGCTTAGGTCCCGCGAACACCGGGGAGCTGTTTTTT
j_call: TRBJ2-2
clone_size: few
d_call: -
v_call: TRBV11-3

cdr3_aa: CASSARSGQPQHF
cdr3_nt: TGTGCCAGTAGTGCGAGGTCGGGACAGCCCCAGCATTTT
j_call: TRBJ1-5
clone_size: -
d_call: -
v_call: TRBV19